This T cell receptor beta chain is from a study of T-cell memory formation after mild COVID-19. Germline-derived CDR1 and CDR2 are SGDLS and YYNGEE. Deletions cut 3 bases from V and 2 bases from J, with 17 bases between. CDR3 size: 16 residues. TCRdb recomputed calls from the 5' RACE reads with MiXCR, one row per CDR3 protein. The sample yields 270,000 or so distinct CDR3 sequences, under 20% seen once. V and J are TRBV9 and TRBJ1-1; unclear D gene. This TCR was sampled from a man aged 18-30 years who had mild COVID-19 (a few samples of this study predate the infection). Cell type and time point are not known. Sample: PBMCs or a T cell subset sorted from them (not recorded which). The CDR3 nucleotides read TGTGCCAGCAGCGCCCACCGGACCGGACGCAACACTGAAGCTTTCTTT. Translated: CASSAHRTGRNTEAFF.